These 13 T cell receptor beta chains share one sample of origin, sequenced in a study of blood T cell repertoires in COVID-19. Only in-frame clones appear in the TCRdb table, and some are missing; sequencing was by immunoSEQ multiplex PCR. The table has fewer than 130,000 clones, approximately 79% seen once. The specimen sequenced was peripheral blood. The receptors shown here come from a man between 65 and 79 years old with active or convalescent COVID-19.

This clone has only one observation. The chain joins TRBV5-1 to TRBJ1-4; a weak D match, TRBD1 (6 bases). The CDR3 totals 16 residues. The germline gives CDR1 SGHRS, CDR2 YFSETQ. V lost 2 bases and J lost 0, with 11 bases in between. The CDR3 nucleotides are TGCGCCAGCAGCTTACCGACAGGTTCAACTAATGAAAAACTGTTTTTT. Protein product: CASSLPTGSTNEKLFF.

The chain has TRBV7-9 and TRBJ2-1; 11 nucleotides line up with TRBD2. V trimming: 5 bases; J trimming: 9 bases; junction bases outside the gene matches: 9. The CDR3 is made up of 15 amino acids. Per germline, CDR1 SEHNR and CDR2 FQNEAQ (reference sequence). CDR3 residues: CASSNYLAGGGEQFF. The CDR3 DNA reads TGTGCCAGCAGCAACTATCTAGCGGGGGGTGGTGAGCAGTTCTTC.

V usage is TRBV12-5 and J usage is TRBJ2-1, with D unclear. Germline V gene data show CDR1 as LGHNT and CDR2 as FRNRAP. The CDR3 runs to 12 residues. V was clipped by 5 bases and J by 8 bases, with 10 bases between them. CDR3 loop: CASGQLVDEQFF. CDR3 coding DNA: TGTGCTAGTGGTCAACTGGTGGATGAGCAGTTCTTC.

V and J are TRBV7-2 and TRBJ2-5; 10 bases align to TRBD2. Germline V gene data show CDR1 as SGHTA and CDR2 as FQGNSA. This CDR3 is 18 amino acids long. Trimming at V came to 0 bases and at J to 0 bases, leaving 7 bases not matched to a gene. The CDR3: CASSLALAGVSYQETQYF. The CDR3 DNA reads TGTGCCAGCAGCTTAGCTCTAGCGGGGGTGTCGTACCAAGAGACCCAGTACTTC. The full variable domain, rest sourced from reference TRBV7-2 and TRBJ2-5, is GAGVSQSPSNKVTEKGKDVELRCDPISGHTALYWYRQSLGQGLEFLIYFQGNSAPDKSGLPSDRFSAERTGGSVSTLTIQRTQQEDSAVYLCASSLALAGVSYQETQYFGPGTRLLVL.

This sequence joins TRBV7-3 and TRBJ2-7; a weak D match, TRBD2 (5 bases). This CDR3 has 12 residues. The V gene lost 2 bases and the J gene lost 5 bases, with 7 bases spanning the gap. Germline values: CDR1 SGHTA, CDR2 FQGTGA. This CDR3 reads CASSLPGDEQYF. As DNA, the CDR3 is TGTGCCAGCAGCTTACCCGGGGACGAGCAGTACTTC.

This clone was detected once. The chain links TRBV28 to TRBJ1-5; D ambiguous. Germline CDR1 MDHEN, CDR2 SYDVKM. Trimming shortened V by 3 bases and J by 0 bases, and 9 bases separated the two germline ends. CDR3 size: 15 residues. The CDR3: CASSFGINSNQPQHF. The DNA of the CDR3 is TGTGCCAGCAGTTTCGGGATCAATAGCAATCAGCCCCAGCATTTT.

The chain is built from TRBV19 and TRBJ1-2, with 10 bases identical to TRBD1. CDR3 size: 17 residues. Trimming at V came to 1 base and at J to 7 bases, leaving 12 bases not matched to a gene. CDR1 is LNHDA and CDR2 is SQIVND in the germline V gene (reference sequence). For the CDR3, the DNA is TGTGCCAGTAGTATAGGGTCATCGACAGGGGGCCTTTTTGGCTACACCTTC. Amino acids: CASSIGSSTGGLFGYTF.

The gene calls are TRBV18 and TRBJ1-1; 9 bases are shared with TRBD1. There are 15 residues in the CDR3. Germline V gene sequence: CDR1 KGHSH, CDR2 LQKENI. V shed 0 bases and J 5 bases; nucleotides not matched to a gene: 4. As DNA, the CDR3 is TGTGCCAGCTCACCACCCGGACAGGGGAGTACTGAAGCTTTCTTT. This translates into CASSPPGQGSTEAFF.

The chain is built from TRBV19 and TRBJ2-1; the D is unclear. CDR1 is LNHDA, CDR2 SQIVND, per germline (reference sequence). With 0 bases removed from V and 5 bases from J, the gap between germline ends came to 11 bases. This CDR3 is 15 amino acids long. The CDR3 nucleotides read TGTGCCAGTAGTATAGAAGTCGCGGTCAACAATGAGCAGTTCTTC. Translation gives CASSIEVAVNNEQFF.

This chain joins TRBV9 and TRBJ2-1; 9 nucleotides match TRBD2. CDR1 and CDR2 from the germline V gene are SGDLS and YYNGEE. The CDR3 runs 15 residues. V was clipped by 0 bases and J by 11 bases; unmatched bases: 9. The CDR3 reads CASSVAQTSGLQQFF. The DNA of the CDR3 is TGTGCCAGCAGCGTAGCTCAGACTAGCGGACTTCAGCAGTTCTTC.

The rearrangement joins TRBV19 to TRBJ1-2; the D is unclear. In germline, CDR1 is LNHDA, CDR2 SQIVND (reference sequence). The V end was cut by 3 bases, the J end by 4 bases, with 9 bases between. CDR3 length: 13 amino acids. CDR3 in amino acids: CASSMGGSYGYTF. The CDR3 coding sequence is TGTGCCAGTAGTATGGGAGGGTCCTATGGCTACACCTTC.

CDR3 sequence (DNA): TGTGCCAGTAGTATAGATGGGCGGGGGAGCAATCAGCCCCAGCATTTT. Translation: CASSIDGRGSNQPQHF. The V call is TRBV19, the J call TRBJ1-5, with D perhaps TRBD1 (5 bases). Germline V gene data show CDR1 as LNHDA and CDR2 as SQIVND (reference sequence). The CDR3 is 16 residues long. V shed 0 bases and J shed 1 base, with 10 bases lying between them.

The rearrangement uses TRBV5-6 and TRBJ1-2; a weak D match, TRBD1 (5 bases). Trimming stripped 0 bases from V and 8 bases from J, with 17 bases between. The CDR3 has 15 amino acids. Germline V gene sequence: CDR1 SGHDT, CDR2 YYEEEE. The CDR3 loop is CASSLASMAGRGYTF. CDR3 sequence (DNA): TGTGCCAGCAGCTTGGCCTCCATGGCAGGGAGGGGCTACACCTTC.